A selection of T cell receptor beta chains follows, all from one sample in a study of quantifying T cell responses using KT2 cells. Each CDR3 protein is one row after TCRdb ran MiXCR on the UMI-ligation and nested PCR reads. The top ten hold around 16% of the sample, which has about 32,000 distinct CDR3 sequences, approximately 6.8% seen once. The sequenced sample was PBMCs spiked with cells of the T cell clone KT2. These receptors came from a human donor. Each CDR3 is given with its conserved first and last residue. D genes are given only for firm matches. Not every row has a clone size; where given, it reads once, few, many or a size class.

V gene	J gene	D gene	clone size	CDR3 DNA	CDR3 protein
TRBV11-2	TRBJ2-3	NA	NA	TGTGCCAGCAGCAGACAGGTCGGCACAGATACGCAGTATTTT	CASSRQVGTDTQYF
TRBV6-5	TRBJ1-5	NA	many	TGTGCCACCAAAGTAGGCGATAATCAGCCCCAGCATTTT	CATKVGDNQPQHF
TRBV12-3/TRBV12-4	TRBJ1-1	TRBD1	many	TGTGCCAGCAGTTTAGGCTTAAGACAGGGGAACGGCGCTTTCTTT	CASSLGLRQGNGAFF
TRBV12-3/TRBV12-4	TRBJ1-5	NA	NA	TGTGCCAGCAGAGCGGGCGGTCAGCCCCAGCATTTT	CASRAGGQPQHF
TRBV3-1	TRBJ2-3	NA	NA	TGTGCCAGCAGCCATCGGGGGTCGGCAGATACGCAGTATTTT	CASSHRGSADTQYF
TRBV12-3/TRBV12-4	TRBJ2-7	NA	NA	TGTGCCAGCAGTCCCTCTACAAAAGGCGGGCCCGAGCAGTACTTC	CASSPSTKGGPEQYF
TRBV18	TRBJ2-1	TRBD2	many	TGTGCCAGCTCACCGAGCCCTAGCGGCCCTACCTACAATGAGCAGTTCTTC	CASSPSPSGPTYNEQFF
TRBV28	TRBJ1-4	NA	many	TGTGCCAGCAGCTTAATCCGGACTAATGAAAAACTGTTTTTT	CASSLIRTNEKLFF
TRBV28	TRBJ2-7	TRBD2	NA	TGTGCCAGCAGTTCCTCGGGAGGTGGTTCCTACGAGCAGTACTTC	CASSSSGGGSYEQYF
TRBV6-5	TRBJ1-4	NA	many	TGTGCCAGCCGCTGGAGTACTAATGAAAAACTGTTTTTT	CASRWSTNEKLFF
TRBV6-5	TRBJ1-1	NA	many	TGTGCCAGCAGTGCCCAGGCGAGCACTGAAGCTTTCTTT	CASSAQASTEAFF
TRBV5-1	TRBJ1-4	TRBD1	NA	TGCGCCAGCAGCCCTGAACAGGGGGCTGGTGAAAAACTGTTTTTT	CASSPEQGAGEKLFF
TRBV11-2	TRBJ2-5	NA	NA	TGTGCCAGTTCCCTAGCGAACCAAGAGACCCAGTACTTC	CASSLANQETQYF
TRBV30	TRBJ1-1	NA	many	TGTGCCGCCGGGGGGTCGAGGGACACTGAAGCTTTCTTT	CAAGGSRDTEAFF
TRBV6-1	TRBJ2-6	TRBD1	NA	TGTGCCAGCAGTCCGACAGGGGGCTTTGGGGCCAACGTCCTGACTTTC	CASSPTGGFGANVLTF
TRBV5-1	TRBJ2-7	NA	few	TGCGCCAGCAGCTCCGAGACAGCGCGTCTCTCCGAGCAGTACTTC	CASSSETARLSEQYF
TRBV6-1	TRBJ1-1	TRBD1	many	TGTGCCAGCAGTGTCGACAGGGTTTATGAAGCTTTCTTT	CASSVDRVYEAFF
TRBV6-2/TRBV6-3	TRBJ1-1	NA	NA	TGTGCCAGCAGTTTCTCATCGAACGCTGAAGCTTTCTTT	CASSFSSNAEAFF
TRBV7-9	TRBJ1-4	NA	many	TGTGCCAGCGGCCAGGCGTTGGGCGATGAAAAACTGTTTTTT	CASGQALGDEKLFF
TRBV12-3/TRBV12-4	TRBJ1-1	TRBD1	many	TGTGCCAGCAGATGGTCTAACAGGGGGAACACTGAAGCTTTCTTT	CASRWSNRGNTEAFF
TRBV24-1	TRBJ2-1	NA	many	TGTGCCACCGCGGCGCAGGGCACAGGTGAGCAGTTCTTC	CATAAQGTGEQFF
TRBV6-1	TRBJ2-5	TRBD2	NA	TGTGCCAGCAGTGAAGGGGCGGGGGGCCAAGAGACCCAGTACTTC	CASSEGAGGQETQYF
TRBV7-3	TRBJ2-1	NA	many	TGTGCCAGCAGAGCCGGGAGTAACGCCGTTGAGCAGTTCTTC	CASRAGSNAVEQFF
TRBV6-6	TRBJ2-3	NA	NA	TGTGCCAGCAGTAACCCTTCGGTGGGGCCCCCGACGAGGGGGGAGAGGTCGGATACGCAGTATTTT	CASSNPSVGPPTRGERSDTQYF
TRBV29-1	TRBJ2-1	NA	few	TGCAGCGTTCGGGGAAATGAGCAGTTCTTC	CSVRGNEQFF
TRBV7-9	TRBJ2-6	TRBD2	many	TGTGCCAGCAGCTCTCGCCGGACTAGCGGGGGGCCCTCTGGGGCCAACGTCCTGACTTTC	CASSSRRTSGGPSGANVLTF
TRBV6-5	TRBJ1-2	NA	few	TGTGCCATCGGAGGGAACTATGGCTACAACTTC	CAIGGNYGYNF
TRBV19	TRBJ2-1	TRBD2	NA	TGTGCCAGTACCATGATTACTAGCGGGGGGGCCCGTGAGCAGTTCTTC	CASTMITSGGAREQFF
TRBV29-1	TRBJ2-1	TRBD1	few	TGCAGCGTGGCCGGGACAGAGCTCTCCTACAATGAGCAGTTCTTC	CSVAGTELSYNEQFF
TRBV20-1	TRBJ1-5	NA	many	TGCAGTGCTAGAGGGGGCGCGGGGCCCCAGCATTTT	CSARGGAGPQHF
TRBV20-1	TRBJ1-5	NA	few	TGCAGTGCTAGGTGGCACGGGACGCGCGATCAGCCCCAGCATTTT	CSARWHGTRDQPQHF
TRBV20-1	TRBJ1-5	NA	many	TGCAGTGCTAGGTTCGGGGGGACGGGCAATCAGCCCCAGCATTTT	CSARFGGTGNQPQHF